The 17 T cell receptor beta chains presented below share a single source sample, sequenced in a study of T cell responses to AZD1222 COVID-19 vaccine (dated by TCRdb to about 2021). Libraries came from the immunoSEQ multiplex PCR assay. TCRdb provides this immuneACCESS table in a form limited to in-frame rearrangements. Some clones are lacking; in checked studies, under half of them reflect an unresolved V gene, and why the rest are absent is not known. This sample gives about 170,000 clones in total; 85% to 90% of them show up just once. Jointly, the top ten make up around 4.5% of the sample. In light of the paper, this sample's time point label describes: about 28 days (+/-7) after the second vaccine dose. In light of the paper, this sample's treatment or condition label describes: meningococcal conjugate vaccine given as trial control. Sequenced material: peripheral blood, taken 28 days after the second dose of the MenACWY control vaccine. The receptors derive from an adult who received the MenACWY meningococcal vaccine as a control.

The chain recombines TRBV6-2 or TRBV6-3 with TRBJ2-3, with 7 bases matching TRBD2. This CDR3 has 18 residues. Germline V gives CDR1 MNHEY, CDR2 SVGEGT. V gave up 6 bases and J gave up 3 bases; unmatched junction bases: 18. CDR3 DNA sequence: TGTGCCAGCAGACCTGTGGCGGGGAGGGCCGGGGTAACAGATACGCAGTATTTT. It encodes CASRPVAGRAGVTDTQYF.

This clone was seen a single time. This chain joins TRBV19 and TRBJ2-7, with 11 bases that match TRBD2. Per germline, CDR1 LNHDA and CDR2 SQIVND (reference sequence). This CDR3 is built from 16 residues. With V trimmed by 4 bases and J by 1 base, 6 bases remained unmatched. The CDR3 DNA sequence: TGTGCCAGTAGTACGGGGACTAGCGGACTGTCCTACGAGCAGTACTTC. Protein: CASSTGTSGLSYEQYF. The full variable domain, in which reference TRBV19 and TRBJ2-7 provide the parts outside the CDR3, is DGGITQSPKYLFRKEGQNVTLSCEQNLNHDAMYWYRQDPGQGLRLIYYSQIVNDFQKGDIAEGYSVSREKKESFPLTVTSAQKNPTAFYLCASSTGTSGLSYEQYFGPGTRLTVT.

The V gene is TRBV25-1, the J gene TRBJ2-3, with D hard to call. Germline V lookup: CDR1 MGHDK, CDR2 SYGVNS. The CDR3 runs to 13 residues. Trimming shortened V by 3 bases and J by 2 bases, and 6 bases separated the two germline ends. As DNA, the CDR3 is TGTGCCAGCAGTGACAGGATCACAGATACGCAGTATTTT. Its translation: CASSDRITDTQYF.

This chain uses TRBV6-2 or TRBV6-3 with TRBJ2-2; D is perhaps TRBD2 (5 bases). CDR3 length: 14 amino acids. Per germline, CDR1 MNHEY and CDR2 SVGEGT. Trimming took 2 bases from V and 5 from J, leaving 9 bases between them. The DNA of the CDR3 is TGTGCCAGCAGTTACCCTGGGGAGACCGGGGAGCTGTTTTTT. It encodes CASSYPGETGELFF.

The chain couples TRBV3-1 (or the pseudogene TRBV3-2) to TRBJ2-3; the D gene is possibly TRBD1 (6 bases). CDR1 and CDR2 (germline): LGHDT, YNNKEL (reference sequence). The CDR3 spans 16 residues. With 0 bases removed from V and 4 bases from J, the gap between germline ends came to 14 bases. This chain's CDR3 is CASSQDPTGFADTQYF. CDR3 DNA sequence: TGTGCCAGCAGCCAAGACCCGACAGGTTTTGCAGATACGCAGTATTTT.

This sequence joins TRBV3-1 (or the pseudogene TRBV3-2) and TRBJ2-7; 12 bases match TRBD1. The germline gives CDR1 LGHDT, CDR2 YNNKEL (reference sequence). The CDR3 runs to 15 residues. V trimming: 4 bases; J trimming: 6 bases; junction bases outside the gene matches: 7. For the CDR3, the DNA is TGTGCCAGCAGCCGAACCGGGACAGGGGGCGCCGAGCAGTACTTC. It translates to CASSRTGTGGAEQYF.

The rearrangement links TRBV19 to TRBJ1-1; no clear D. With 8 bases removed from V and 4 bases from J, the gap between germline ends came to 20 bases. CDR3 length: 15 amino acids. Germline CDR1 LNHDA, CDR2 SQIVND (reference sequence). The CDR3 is CASRVLGNQVTEAFF. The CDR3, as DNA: TGTGCCAGTCGCGTCTTAGGAAACCAGGTCACTGAAGCTTTCTTT.

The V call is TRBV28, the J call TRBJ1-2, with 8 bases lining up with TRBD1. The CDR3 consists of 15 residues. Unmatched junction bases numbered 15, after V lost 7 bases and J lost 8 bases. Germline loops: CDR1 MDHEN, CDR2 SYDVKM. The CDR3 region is CASIPNGQGAGGYTF. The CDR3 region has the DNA TGTGCCAGCATCCCTAATGGACAGGGTGCGGGAGGCTACACCTTC.

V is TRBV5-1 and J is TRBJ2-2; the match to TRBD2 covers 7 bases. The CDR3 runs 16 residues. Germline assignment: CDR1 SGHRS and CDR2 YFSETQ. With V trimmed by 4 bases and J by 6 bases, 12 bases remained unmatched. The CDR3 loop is CASSAVAGMGPGELFF. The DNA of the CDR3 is TGCGCCAGCAGCGCGGTAGCGGGTATGGGGCCCGGGGAGCTGTTTTTT.

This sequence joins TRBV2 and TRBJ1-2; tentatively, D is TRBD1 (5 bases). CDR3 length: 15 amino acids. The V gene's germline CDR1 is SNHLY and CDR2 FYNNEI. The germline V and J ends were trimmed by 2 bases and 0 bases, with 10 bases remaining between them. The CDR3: CASSERGGTNYGYTF. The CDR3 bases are TGTGCCAGCAGTGAAAGGGGCGGGACTAACTATGGCTACACCTTC.

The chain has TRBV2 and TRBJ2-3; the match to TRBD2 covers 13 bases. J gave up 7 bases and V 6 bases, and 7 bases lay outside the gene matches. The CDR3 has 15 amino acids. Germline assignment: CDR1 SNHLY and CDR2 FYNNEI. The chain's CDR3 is CASRVLAGGPHTQYF. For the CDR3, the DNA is TGTGCCAGCAGGGTACTAGCGGGAGGGCCTCATACGCAGTATTTT.

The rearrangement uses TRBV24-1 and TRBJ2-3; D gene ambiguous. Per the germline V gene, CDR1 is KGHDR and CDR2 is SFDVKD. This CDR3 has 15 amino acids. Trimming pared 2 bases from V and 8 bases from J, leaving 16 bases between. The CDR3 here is CATSDSARTSRTQYF. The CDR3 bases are TGTGCCACCAGTGATTCGGCCAGAACGTCGCGTACGCAGTATTTT.

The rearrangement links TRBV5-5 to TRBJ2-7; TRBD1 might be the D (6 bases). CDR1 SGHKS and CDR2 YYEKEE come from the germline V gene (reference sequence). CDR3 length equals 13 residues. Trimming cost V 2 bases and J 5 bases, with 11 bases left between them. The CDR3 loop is CASSFVNRDEQYF. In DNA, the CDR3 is TGTGCCAGCAGCTTCGTAAACAGGGACGAGCAGTACTTC.

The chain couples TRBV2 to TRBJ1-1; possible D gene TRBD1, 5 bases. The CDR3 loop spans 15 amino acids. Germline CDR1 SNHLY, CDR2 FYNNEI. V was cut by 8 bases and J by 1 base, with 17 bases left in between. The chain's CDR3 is CASQAGGDRNTEAFF. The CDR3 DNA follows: TGTGCCAGCCAAGCGGGGGGTGACAGGAACACTGAAGCTTTCTTT. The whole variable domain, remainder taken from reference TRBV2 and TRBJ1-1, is EPEVTQTPSHQVTQMGQEVILRCVPISNHLYFYWYRQILGQKVEFLVSFYNNEISEKSEIFDDQFSVERPDGSNFTLKIRSTKLEDSAMYFCASQAGGDRNTEAFFGQGTRLTVV.

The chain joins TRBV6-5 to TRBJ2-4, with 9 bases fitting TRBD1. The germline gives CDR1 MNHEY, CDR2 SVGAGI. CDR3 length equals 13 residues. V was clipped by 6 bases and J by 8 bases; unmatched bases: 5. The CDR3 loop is CASRPTGGYIQYF. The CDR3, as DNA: TGTGCCAGCAGACCGACAGGGGGATACATTCAGTACTTC.

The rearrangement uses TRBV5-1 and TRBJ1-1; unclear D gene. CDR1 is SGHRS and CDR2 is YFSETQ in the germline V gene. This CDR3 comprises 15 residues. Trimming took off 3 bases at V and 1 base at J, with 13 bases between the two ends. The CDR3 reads CASSWAVGSNTEAFF. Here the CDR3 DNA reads TGCGCCAGCAGCTGGGCCGTAGGGTCGAACACTGAAGCTTTCTTT.

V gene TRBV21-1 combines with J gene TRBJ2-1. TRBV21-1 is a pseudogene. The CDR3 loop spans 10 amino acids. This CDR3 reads CASSIGEQFF. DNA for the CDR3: TGTGCCAGCAGCATAGGTGAGCAGTTCTTC.